This T cell receptor beta chain is from a study of T cell responses to AZD1222 COVID-19 vaccine. General observations from the study: Donor demographics were predominantly white British with a female majority; clonal diversity may be underestimated. There were vaccine-associated CD4 TCRs across spike, dominant at 160-218 and 743-854.

Comments on this clone: Its antigen remains unknown.

CDR3 size: 18 residues. Unmatched junction bases numbered 8, after V lost 4 bases and J lost 0 bases. CDR1 is SEHNR, CDR2 FQNEAQ, per germline (reference sequence). Here immunoSEQ multiplex PCR was the method, and the copy in TCRdb shows in-frame clones only, minus some. The repertoire holds some 190,000 clones, with about nine tenths as singletons. Whether given at about 4 or about 12 weeks, second doses were pooled. Specimen: peripheral blood, collected 28 days after the second AZD1222 dose. The V gene is TRBV7-9, the J gene TRBJ2-1, with 11 positions matching TRBD2. The receptor's source is an adult who received the AZD1222 COVID-19 vaccine. This CDR3 is CASSSSGTSGSSYNEQFF. The CDR3, as DNA: TGTGCCAGCAGCTCCTCCGGGACTAGCGGATCCTCCTACAATGAGCAGTTCTTC.